There are many counts of the clone carrying this TCR beta chain. Its target is unknown. Trimming removed 6 bases at V and 1 base at J, with 7 bases between. This CDR3 comprises 13 residues. Germline V gene lookup returns CDR1 MNHNS and CDR2 SASEGT. The investigators amplified TCR beta CDR3 regions from RNA transcripts. The TCR CDR3 first-round RT-PCR relied on the HTBI primer set. One entry per CDR3 protein, called by TCRdb with MiXCR from the multiplex PCR reads. The sample contains some 600,000 distinct CDR3 sequences, approximately 15% of which appear only once. The blood sample dates from first hyperthyroidism diagnosis, preceding any ophthalmopathy symptoms. This sample is part of a study of T cells in Graves' hyperthyroidism and ophthalmopathy. Turning to the study itself: The authors collected peripheral blood at initial diagnosis, before any treatment.

Study findings and constraints: Peripheral blood also featured most of the thyroid clonotypes expanded above 0.001. By a 13 V-J model, ophthalmopathy was set apart from stable hyperthyroidism.

Specimen: blood. This sequence was found in a woman younger than 45 with Graves' hyperthyroidism that later progressed to Graves' ophthalmopathy. The chain links TRBV6-1 to TRBJ2-1; D is perhaps TRBD2 (6 bases). The CDR3 DNA is TGTGCCAGCAGGGGACTTTCCTACAATGAGCAGTTCTTC. Protein sequence: CASRGLSYNEQFF.